This T cell receptor (beta chain) was obtained from a study of identical twins. V was cut by 7 bases and J by 7 bases, with 11 bases left in between. This CDR3 region has 13 residues. Unique molecular identifiers were present on the cDNA, which also gained a universal primer site by template switching. TCRdb itself ran the 5' RACE reads through MiXCR, one entry per CDR3 protein. The table has more than 350,000 distinct CDR3 sequences, approximately 9.1% seen once. This clonotype turned up a few times. Its antigen is currently unknown. The study's findings and limits: Abundant beta clonotypes from cord blood bore fewer insertions; memory repertoires lacked this pattern. Donors were not followed over many years; analysis was cross-sectional.

The sequence came from a woman between 50 and 59 years old in good health. The specimen was naive T cells sorted from blood. V is TRBV12-3 or TRBV12-4 and J is TRBJ1-6; D is unresolved. CDR3 in DNA: TGTGCCAGCACCCGATCAATCAATTCACCCCTCCACTTT. Amino acid sequence: CASTRSINSPLHF.